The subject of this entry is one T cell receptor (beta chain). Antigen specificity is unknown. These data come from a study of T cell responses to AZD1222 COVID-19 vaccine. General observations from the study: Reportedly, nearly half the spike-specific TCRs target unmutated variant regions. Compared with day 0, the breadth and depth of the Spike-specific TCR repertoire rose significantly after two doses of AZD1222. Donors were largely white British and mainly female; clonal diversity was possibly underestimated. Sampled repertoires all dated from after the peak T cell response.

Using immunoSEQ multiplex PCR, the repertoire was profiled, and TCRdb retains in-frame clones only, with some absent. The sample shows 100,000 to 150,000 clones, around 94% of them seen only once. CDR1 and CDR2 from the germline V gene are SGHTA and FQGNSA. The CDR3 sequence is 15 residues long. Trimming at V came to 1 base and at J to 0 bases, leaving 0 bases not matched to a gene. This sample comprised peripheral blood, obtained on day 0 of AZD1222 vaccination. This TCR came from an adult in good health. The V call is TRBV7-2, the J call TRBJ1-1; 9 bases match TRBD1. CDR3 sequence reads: CASSLGTGVNTEAFF. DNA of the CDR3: TGTGCCAGCAGCTTAGGGACAGGGGTGAACACTGAAGCTTTCTTT.